This is a list of T cell receptor beta chains from one sample in a study of T cell repertoires in cytomegalovirus infection. Each CDR3 protein is one row after TCRdb ran MiXCR on the reads. The sample lists 830,000 or so distinct CDR3 sequences, about 31% occurring once. The antigens for these receptors are not known. The sequences come from cultured CD8+ T cells from PBMCs, collected from culture after CMV antigen stimulation. These receptors were taken from a human donor in good health (CMV status not recorded). Some clones in this sample may be carry-over from other donors' samples. Each CDR3 is given with its conserved first and last residue. The D gene is left open where the match is weak. Not all rows give a size; the values are once, few, many and, for expanded clones, a class.

J: TRBJ1-5; D: TRBD1; size: few; V: TRBV2; DNA: TGTGCCAGCAGCGAAACAGGGGGTTATAGCAATCAGCCCCAGCATTTT; CDR3: CASSETGGYSNQPQHF
J: TRBJ2-2; D: NA; size: many; V: TRBV7-2; DNA: TGTGCCAGCAGCTTGGCCGGGACTCCGAACACCGGGGAGCTGTTTTTT; CDR3: CASSLAGTPNTGELFF
J: TRBJ2-3; D: NA; size: once; V: TRBV28; DNA: TGTGCCAGCAGTTTAGTTAACCCGACCCCTTTCACAGATACGCAGTATTTT; CDR3: CASSLVNPTPFTDTQYF
J: TRBJ2-5; D: NA; size: NA; V: TRBV7-8; DNA: TGTGCCAGCAGCTCCGCGGAGGTGGAGACCCAGTACTTC; CDR3: CASSSAEVETQYF
J: TRBJ1-6; D: NA; size: NA; V: TRBV20-1; DNA: TGCAGTGCTAGAGATGATGGGGACCCAGGACCCCTCCACTTT; CDR3: CSARDDGDPGPLHF
J: TRBJ2-5; D: TRBD1; size: NA; V: TRBV29-1; DNA: TGCAGCGCCGATACCGACAGGGAAGAGACCCAGTACTTC; CDR3: CSADTDREETQYF
J: TRBJ2-7; D: TRBD1; size: few; V: TRBV7-2; DNA: TGTGCCAGCAGCTCCCCCGAGGGTCAGGGGGTTCCCCACTCGGACTACGAGCAGTACTTC; CDR3: CASSSPEGQGVPHSDYEQYF
J: TRBJ2-1; D: NA; size: NA; V: TRBV7-6; DNA: TGTGCCAGCAGCCTCCGCGAGCAGAATGAGCAGTTCTTC; CDR3: CASSLREQNEQFF
J: TRBJ1-4; D: TRBD1; size: NA; V: TRBV6-6; DNA: TGTGCCAGCAGTTACTCGGGACAGGGGGCAACACTGTTTTTT; CDR3: CASSYSGQGATLFF
J: TRBJ2-5; D: NA; size: few; V: TRBV20-1; DNA: TGCAGTGCTAGAGAGTACCAAGAGACCCAGTACTTC; CDR3: CSAREYQETQYF
J: TRBJ1-1; D: NA; size: NA; V: TRBV6-1; DNA: TGTGCCAGCAGTGCGGAAGGGGCCCACACTGAAGCTTTCTTT; CDR3: CASSAEGAHTEAFF
J: TRBJ1-2; D: NA; size: few; V: TRBV7-9; DNA: TGTGCCAGCAGCTTAGCGGACCGGCTTTGGGTAAACTATGGCTACACCTTC; CDR3: CASSLADRLWVNYGYTF
J: TRBJ2-1; D: NA; size: few; V: TRBV19; DNA: TGTGCCAGTAGTATCGGCAGGGCCCGAAGGAATGAGCAGTTCTTC; CDR3: CASSIGRARRNEQFF
J: TRBJ1-1; D: NA; size: NA; V: TRBV6-2/TRBV6-3; DNA: TGTGCCAGCACCCTACCGACGGGGACTGAAGCTTTCTTT; CDR3: CASTLPTGTEAFF
J: TRBJ1-3; D: NA; size: few; V: TRBV6-1; DNA: TGTGCCAGCAGTGAAGCGACAGCGAACTCTGGAAACACCATATATTTT; CDR3: CASSEATANSGNTIYF
J: TRBJ1-3; D: TRBD1; size: NA; V: TRBV20-1; DNA: TGCAGTGCTGGGACAGGCTCTGGAAACACCATATATTTT; CDR3: CSAGTGSGNTIYF
J: TRBJ2-3; D: NA; size: NA; V: TRBV27; DNA: TGTGCCGTTTGGGGGAGAGATACGCAGTATTTT; CDR3: CAVWGRDTQYF
J: TRBJ2-3; D: NA; size: few; V: TRBV7-8; DNA: TGTGCCAGCAGCCGGCTAGAATTGCGCACAGATACGCAGTATTTT; CDR3: CASSRLELRTDTQYF
J: TRBJ1-4; D: TRBD1; size: few; V: TRBV7-9; DNA: TGTGCCAGCAGCTTAGACGACAGGGATAGACACCCTTGGGAACTGTTTTTT; CDR3: CASSLDDRDRHPWELFF
J: TRBJ1-2; D: NA; size: few; V: TRBV12-3/TRBV12-4; DNA: TGTGCCAGCTCTATCGGGGGCCTAGGCTATGGCTACACCTTC; CDR3: CASSIGGLGYGYTF
J: TRBJ2-5; D: NA; size: NA; V: TRBV5-5; DNA: TGTGCCAGCAGCTTTGGGTGGGGAGAGACCCAGTACTTC; CDR3: CASSFGWGETQYF
J: TRBJ1-6; D: TRBD1; size: few; V: TRBV6-5; DNA: TGTGCCAGCAGTTACTCAAATCGACAGGGCGATAATTCACCCCTCCACTTT; CDR3: CASSYSNRQGDNSPLHF
J: TRBJ2-3; D: TRBD2; size: many; V: TRBV27; DNA: TGTGCCAGCAGTCCCGGGGGGGCCACAGATACGCAGTATTTT; CDR3: CASSPGGATDTQYF
J: TRBJ2-2; D: NA; size: NA; V: TRBV27; DNA: TGTGCCAGCAGTTTTGTTGGATCGCGCGGCGGGGAGCTGTTTTTT; CDR3: CASSFVGSRGGELFF
J: TRBJ1-1; D: TRBD1; size: NA; V: TRBV6-8; DNA: TGTGCCAACAGCCCCGACAGGGGAAGGACTGAAGCTTTCTTT; CDR3: CANSPDRGRTEAFF
J: TRBJ1-1; D: TRBD1; size: NA; V: TRBV18; DNA: TGTGCCAGCTCACCAAGGATATACGGACAGGGGGCGTCGGGGCTATTCGAAGCTTTCTTT; CDR3: CASSPRIYGQGASGLFEAFF
J: TRBJ2-7; D: TRBD2; size: NA; V: TRBV27; DNA: TGTGCCAGCAGTTTAAGCGGGGGGTCTCCCTACGAGCAGTACTTC; CDR3: CASSLSGGSPYEQYF
J: TRBJ2-5; D: NA; size: many; V: TRBV7-6; DNA: TGTGCCAGCAGACAGACCCAGGACCGCCAAGAGACCCAGTACTTC; CDR3: CASRQTQDRQETQYF
J: TRBJ2-3; D: TRBD2; size: few; V: TRBV20-1; DNA: TGCAGTTCCTCCCGGGGGGGGCAAGATACGCAGTATTTT; CDR3: CSSSRGGQDTQYF